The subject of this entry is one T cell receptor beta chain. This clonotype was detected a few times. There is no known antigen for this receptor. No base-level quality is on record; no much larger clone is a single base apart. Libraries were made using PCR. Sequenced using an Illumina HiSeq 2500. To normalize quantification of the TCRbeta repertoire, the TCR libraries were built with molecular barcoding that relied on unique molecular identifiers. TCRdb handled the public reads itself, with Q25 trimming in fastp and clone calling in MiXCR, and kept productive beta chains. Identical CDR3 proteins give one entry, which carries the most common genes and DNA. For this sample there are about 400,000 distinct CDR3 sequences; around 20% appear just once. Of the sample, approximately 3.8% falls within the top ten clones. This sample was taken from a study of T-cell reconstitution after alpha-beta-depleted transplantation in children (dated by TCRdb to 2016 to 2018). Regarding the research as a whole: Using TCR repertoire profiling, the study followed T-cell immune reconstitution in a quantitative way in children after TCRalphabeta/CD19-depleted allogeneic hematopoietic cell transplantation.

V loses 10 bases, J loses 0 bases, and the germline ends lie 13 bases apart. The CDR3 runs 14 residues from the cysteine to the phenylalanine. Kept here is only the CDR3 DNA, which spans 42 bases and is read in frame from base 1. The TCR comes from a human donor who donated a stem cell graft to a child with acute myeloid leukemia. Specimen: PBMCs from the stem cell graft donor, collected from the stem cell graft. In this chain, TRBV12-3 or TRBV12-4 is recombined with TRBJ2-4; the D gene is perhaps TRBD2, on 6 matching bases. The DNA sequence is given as TGTGCCACCACTGGCGGGAAAGCCAAAAACATTCAGTACTTC. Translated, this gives CATTGGKAKNIQYF.